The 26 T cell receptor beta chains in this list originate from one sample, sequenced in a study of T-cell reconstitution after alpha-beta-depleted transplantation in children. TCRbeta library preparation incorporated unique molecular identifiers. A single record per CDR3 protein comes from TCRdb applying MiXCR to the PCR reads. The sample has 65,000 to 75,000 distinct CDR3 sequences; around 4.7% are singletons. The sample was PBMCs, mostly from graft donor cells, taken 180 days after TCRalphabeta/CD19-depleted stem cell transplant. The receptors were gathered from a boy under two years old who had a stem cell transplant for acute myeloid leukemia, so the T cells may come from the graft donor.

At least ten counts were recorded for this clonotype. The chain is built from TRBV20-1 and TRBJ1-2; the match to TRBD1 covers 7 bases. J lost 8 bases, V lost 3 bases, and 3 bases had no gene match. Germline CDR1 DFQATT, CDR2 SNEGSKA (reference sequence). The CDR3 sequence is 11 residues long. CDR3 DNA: TGCAGTGCTAGTAAACAGGGGGGCTACACCTTC. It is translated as CSASKQGGYTF.

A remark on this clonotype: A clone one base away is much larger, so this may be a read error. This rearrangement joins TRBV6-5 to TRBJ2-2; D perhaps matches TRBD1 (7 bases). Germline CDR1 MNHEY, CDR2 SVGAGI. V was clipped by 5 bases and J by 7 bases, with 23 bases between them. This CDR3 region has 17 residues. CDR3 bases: TGTGCCAGCAGTCACGGGGACTCCCGCAGGGGGGACGGGGAGCTGTTTTTT. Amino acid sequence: CASSHGDSRRGDGELFF.

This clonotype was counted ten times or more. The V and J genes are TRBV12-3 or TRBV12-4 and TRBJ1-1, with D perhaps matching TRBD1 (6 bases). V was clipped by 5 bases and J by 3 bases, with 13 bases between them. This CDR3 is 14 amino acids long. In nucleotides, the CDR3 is TGTGCCAGCAGTGCCGGACAGACGTACACTGAAGCTTTCTTT. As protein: CASSAGQTYTEAFF.

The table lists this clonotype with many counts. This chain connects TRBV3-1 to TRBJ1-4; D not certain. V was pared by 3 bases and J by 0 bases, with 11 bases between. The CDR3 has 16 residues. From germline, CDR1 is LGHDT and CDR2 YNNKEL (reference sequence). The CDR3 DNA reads TGTGCCAGCAGCCACGATCTGCTTGCAACTAATGAAAAACTGTTTTTT. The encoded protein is CASSHDLLATNEKLFF.

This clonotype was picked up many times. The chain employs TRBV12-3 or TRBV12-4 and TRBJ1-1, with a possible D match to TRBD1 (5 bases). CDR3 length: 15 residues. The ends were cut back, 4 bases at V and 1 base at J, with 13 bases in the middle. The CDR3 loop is CASSWLRGENTEAFF. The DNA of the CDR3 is TGTGCCAGCAGTTGGCTGAGGGGCGAGAACACTGAAGCTTTCTTT.

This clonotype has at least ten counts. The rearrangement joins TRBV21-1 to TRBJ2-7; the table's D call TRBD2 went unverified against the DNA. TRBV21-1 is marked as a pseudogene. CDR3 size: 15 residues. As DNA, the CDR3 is TGTGCCAGCAGTCTACTAGCGGGGCCTCTCTACGAGCAGTACGTC. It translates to CASSLLAGPLYEQYV.

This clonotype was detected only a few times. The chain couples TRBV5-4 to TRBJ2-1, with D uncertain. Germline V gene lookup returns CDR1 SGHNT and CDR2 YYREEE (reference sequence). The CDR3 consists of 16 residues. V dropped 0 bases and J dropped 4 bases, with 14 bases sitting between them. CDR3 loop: CASSLVHLENYNEQFF. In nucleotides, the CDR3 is TGTGCCAGCAGCTTGGTTCACTTAGAGAATTACAATGAGCAGTTCTTC.

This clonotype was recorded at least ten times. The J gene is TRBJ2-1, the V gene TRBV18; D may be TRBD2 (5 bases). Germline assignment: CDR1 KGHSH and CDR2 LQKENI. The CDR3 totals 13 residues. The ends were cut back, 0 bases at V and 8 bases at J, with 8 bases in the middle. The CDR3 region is CASSPPRADEQFF. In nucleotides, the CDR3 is TGTGCCAGCTCACCACCGAGGGCGGATGAGCAGTTCTTC. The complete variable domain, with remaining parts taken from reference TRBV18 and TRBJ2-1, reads NAGVMQNPRHLVRRRGQEARLRCSPMKGHSHVYWYRQLPEEGLKFMVYLQKENIIDESGMPKERFSAEFPKEGPSILRIQQVVRGDSAAYFCASSPPRADEQFFGPGTRLTVL.

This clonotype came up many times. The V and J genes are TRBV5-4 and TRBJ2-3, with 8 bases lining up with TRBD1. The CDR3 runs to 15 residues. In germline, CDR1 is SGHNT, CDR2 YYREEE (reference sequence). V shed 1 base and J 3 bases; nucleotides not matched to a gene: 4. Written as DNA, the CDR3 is TGTGCCAGCAGCTTGACCCGGACAGGGACAGATACGCAGTATTTT. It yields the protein CASSLTRTGTDTQYF.

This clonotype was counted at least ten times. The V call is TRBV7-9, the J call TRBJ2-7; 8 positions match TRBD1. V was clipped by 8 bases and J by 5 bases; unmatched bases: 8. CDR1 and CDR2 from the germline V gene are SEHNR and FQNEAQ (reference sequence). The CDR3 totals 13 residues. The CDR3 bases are TGTGCCAGCGCCGGGCAGGGGGCCCACGAGCAGTACGTC. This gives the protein CASAGQGAHEQYV.

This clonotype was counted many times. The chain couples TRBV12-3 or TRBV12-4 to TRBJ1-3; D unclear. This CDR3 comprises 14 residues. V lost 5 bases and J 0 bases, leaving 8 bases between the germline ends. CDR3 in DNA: TGTGCCAGCAGTCCACATGGCTCTGGAAACACCATATATTTT. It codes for CASSPHGSGNTIYF.

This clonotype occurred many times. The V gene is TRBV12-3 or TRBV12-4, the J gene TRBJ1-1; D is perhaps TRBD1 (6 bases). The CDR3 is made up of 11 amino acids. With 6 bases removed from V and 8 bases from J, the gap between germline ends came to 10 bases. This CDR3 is CASRITGEAFF. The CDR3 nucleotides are TGTGCCAGCAGGATTACAGGGGAAGCTTTCTTT.

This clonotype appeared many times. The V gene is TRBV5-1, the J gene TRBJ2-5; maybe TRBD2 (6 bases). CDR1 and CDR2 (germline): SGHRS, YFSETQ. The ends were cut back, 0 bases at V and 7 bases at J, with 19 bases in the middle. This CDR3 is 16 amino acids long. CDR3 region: CASSLDSGETSRTQYF. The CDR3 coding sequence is TGCGCCAGCAGCTTGGACTCGGGGGAGACTTCTAGGACCCAGTACTTC.

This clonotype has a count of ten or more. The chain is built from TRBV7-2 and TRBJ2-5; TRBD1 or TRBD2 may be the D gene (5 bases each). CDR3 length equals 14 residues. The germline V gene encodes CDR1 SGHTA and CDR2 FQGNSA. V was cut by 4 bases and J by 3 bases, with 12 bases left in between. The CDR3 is CASSSNGGEETQYF. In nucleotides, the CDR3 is TGTGCCAGCAGCTCCAATGGGGGAGAAGAGACCCAGTACTTC. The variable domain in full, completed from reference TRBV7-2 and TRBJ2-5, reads GAGVSQSPSNKVTEKGKDVELRCDPISGHTALYWYRQSLGQGLEFLIYFQGNSAPDKSGLPSDRFSAERTGGSVSTLTIQRTQQEDSAVYLCASSSNGGEETQYFGPGTRLLVL.

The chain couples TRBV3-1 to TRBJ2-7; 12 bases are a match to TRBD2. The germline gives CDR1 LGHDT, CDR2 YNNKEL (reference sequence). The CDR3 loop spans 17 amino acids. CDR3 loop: CTFSPLAGGGMGYEQYF. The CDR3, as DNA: TGTACCTTCAGCCCCCTAGCGGGGGGGGGTATGGGCTACGAGCAGTACTTC.

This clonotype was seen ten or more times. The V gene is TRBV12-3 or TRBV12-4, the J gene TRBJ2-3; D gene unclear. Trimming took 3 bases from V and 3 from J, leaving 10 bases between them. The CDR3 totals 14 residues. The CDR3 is CASSFDGRTDTQYF. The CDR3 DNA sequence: TGTGCCAGCAGTTTCGACGGGCGAACAGATACGCAGTATTTT.

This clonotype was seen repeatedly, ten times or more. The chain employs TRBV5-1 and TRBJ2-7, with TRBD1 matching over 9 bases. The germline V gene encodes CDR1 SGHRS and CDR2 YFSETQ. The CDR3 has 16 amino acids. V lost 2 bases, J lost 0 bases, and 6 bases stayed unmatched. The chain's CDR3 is CASSFSWTGASYEQYF. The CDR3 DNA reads TGCGCCAGCAGCTTCTCATGGACAGGGGCCTCCTACGAGCAGTACTTC.

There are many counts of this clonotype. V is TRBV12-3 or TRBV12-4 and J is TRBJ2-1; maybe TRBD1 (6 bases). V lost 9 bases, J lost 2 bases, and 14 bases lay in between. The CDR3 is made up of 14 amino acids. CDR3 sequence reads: CASSRDTPYNEQFF. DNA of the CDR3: TGTGCCAGTTCCCGGGACACCCCCTACAATGAGCAGTTCTTC.

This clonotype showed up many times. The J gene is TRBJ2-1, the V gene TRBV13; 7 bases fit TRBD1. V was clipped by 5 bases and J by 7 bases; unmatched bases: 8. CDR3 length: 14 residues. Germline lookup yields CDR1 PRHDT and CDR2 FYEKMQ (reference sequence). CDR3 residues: CASSLDHRGNEQFF. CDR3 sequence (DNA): TGTGCCAGCAGCCTAGACCACAGGGGAAATGAGCAGTTCTTC.

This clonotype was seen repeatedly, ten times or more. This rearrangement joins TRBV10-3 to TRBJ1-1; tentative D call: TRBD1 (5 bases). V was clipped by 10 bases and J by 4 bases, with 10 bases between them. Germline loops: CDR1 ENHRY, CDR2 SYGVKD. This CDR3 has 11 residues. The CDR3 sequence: CANGGLTEAFF. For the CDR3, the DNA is TGTGCCAACGGGGGACTCACTGAAGCTTTCTTT.

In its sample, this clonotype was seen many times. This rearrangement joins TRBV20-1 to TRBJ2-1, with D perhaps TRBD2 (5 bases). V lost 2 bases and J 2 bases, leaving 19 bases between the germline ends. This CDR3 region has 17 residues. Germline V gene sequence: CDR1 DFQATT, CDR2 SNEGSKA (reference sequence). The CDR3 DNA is TGCAGTGCTAGACCATCCCTAGGGCGGGCGGCCTACAATGAGCAGTTCTTC. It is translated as CSARPSLGRAAYNEQFF.

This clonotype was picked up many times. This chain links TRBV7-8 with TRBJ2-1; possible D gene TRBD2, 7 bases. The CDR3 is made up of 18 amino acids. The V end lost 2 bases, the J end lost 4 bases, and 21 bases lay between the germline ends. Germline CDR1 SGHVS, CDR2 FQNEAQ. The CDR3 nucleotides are TGTGCCAGCAGCTTATTGAGGGCGGGGGCCGGCCTTTACAATGAGCAGTTCTTC. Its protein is CASSLLRAGAGLYNEQFF. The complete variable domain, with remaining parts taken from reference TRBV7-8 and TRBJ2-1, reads GAGVSQSPRYKVAKRGQDVALRCDPISGHVSLFWYQQALGQGPEFLTYFQNEAQLDKSGLPSDRFFAERPEGSVSTLKIQRTQQEDSAVYLCASSLLRAGAGLYNEQFFGPGTRLTVL.

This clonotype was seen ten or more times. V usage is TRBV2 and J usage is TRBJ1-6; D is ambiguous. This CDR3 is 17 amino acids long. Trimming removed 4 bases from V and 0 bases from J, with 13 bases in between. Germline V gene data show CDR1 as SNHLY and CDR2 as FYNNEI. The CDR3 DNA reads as TGTGCCAGCAGTGCGGAGAGGCTGAGCTCCTATAATTCACCCCTCCACTTT. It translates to CASSAERLSSYNSPLHF.

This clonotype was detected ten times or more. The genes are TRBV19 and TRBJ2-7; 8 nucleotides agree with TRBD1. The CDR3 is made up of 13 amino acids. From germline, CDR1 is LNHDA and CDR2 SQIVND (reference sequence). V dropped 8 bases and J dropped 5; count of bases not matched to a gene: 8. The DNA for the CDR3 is TGTGCCAGTCATCCCGGGACAGGTCACGAGCAGTACTTC. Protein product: CASHPGTGHEQYF.

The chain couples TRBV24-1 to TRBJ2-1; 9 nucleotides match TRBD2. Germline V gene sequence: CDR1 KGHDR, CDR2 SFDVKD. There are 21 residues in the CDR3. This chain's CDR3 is CGASDSWTGWPGLASYNEQFF. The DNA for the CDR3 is TGTGGGGCCAGTGATTCTTGGACAGGCTGGCCGGGACTAGCCTCCTACAATGAGCAGTTCTTC.

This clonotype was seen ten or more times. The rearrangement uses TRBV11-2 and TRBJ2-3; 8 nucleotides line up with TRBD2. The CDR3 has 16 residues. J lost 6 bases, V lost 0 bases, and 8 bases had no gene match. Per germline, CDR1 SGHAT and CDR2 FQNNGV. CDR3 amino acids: CASSLDSSGLGDTQYF. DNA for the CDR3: TGTGCCAGCAGCTTAGATTCCTCGGGACTAGGGGATACGCAGTATTTT.